These 18 T cell receptor beta chains originate from one sample sequenced in a study of T cells in Graves' hyperthyroidism and ophthalmopathy. What was amplified from RNA transcripts were TCR beta CDR3 regions. When the TCR CDR3 underwent first-round RT-PCR, the HTBI primer set was used. TCRdb recomputed calls from the multiplex PCR reads with MiXCR, one row per CDR3 protein. The sample carries around 340,000 distinct CDR3 sequences, 14% recorded once. The sequenced sample consisted of blood. Source of these receptors: a woman in her thirties with Graves' hyperthyroidism.

The J gene is TRBJ2-2, the V gene TRBV6-1; TRBD1 or TRBD2 may be the D gene (5 bases each). The V gene lost 8 bases and the J gene lost 4 bases, with 14 bases spanning the gap. The CDR3 is 14 residues long. Per the germline V gene, CDR1 is MNHNS and CDR2 is SASEGT. CDR3 nucleotide sequence: TGTGCCAGCTTTCTCTACGGGACCACCGGGGAGCTGTTTTTT. Translation: CASFLYGTTGELFF.

This clonotype was seen only a few times. V and J are TRBV12-3 or TRBV12-4 and TRBJ2-5, with D perhaps matching TRBD2 (6 bases). V lost 6 bases and J 5 bases, leaving 19 bases between the germline ends. The CDR3 loop spans 15 amino acids. CDR3 in DNA: TGTGCCAGCAGCCTCCCTCGAACGGGAGCGGAGACCCAGTACTTC. Translation gives CASSLPRTGAETQYF.

There are a few counts of this clonotype. CDR3 nucleotides: TGTGCCAGCAGCCAAGTCCCGGGTATGAGCAATGAGCAGTTCTTC. Protein: CASSQVPGMSNEQFF. The V gene is TRBV3-1, the J gene TRBJ2-1; no clear D. This CDR3 spans 15 amino acids. Trimming removed 1 base at V and 6 bases at J, with 13 bases between. Germline V gives CDR1 LGHDT, CDR2 YNNKEL (reference sequence).

This clonotype was counted many times. The J gene is TRBJ2-1, the V gene TRBV2; D is unclear. The CDR3 is made up of 11 amino acids. Trimming removed 4 bases from V and 5 bases from J, with 3 bases in between. The germline gives CDR1 SNHLY, CDR2 FYNNEI. CDR3 in DNA: TGTGCCAGCAGTGTTAACAATGAGCAGTTCTTC. Residues: CASSVNNEQFF.

This clonotype has a count of ten or more. The rearrangement links TRBV2 to TRBJ2-1; weak D call: TRBD2 (6 bases). Trimming pared 3 bases from V and 12 bases from J, leaving 12 bases between. This CDR3 has 12 amino acids. Germline CDR1 SNHLY, CDR2 FYNNEI. CDR3 sequence: CASSDPVSGQFF. The CDR3 DNA is TGTGCCAGCAGTGACCCCGTTAGCGGGCAGTTCTTC.

This clonotype occurred many times. This chain links TRBV12-3 or TRBV12-4 with TRBJ2-5, with 8 bases lining up with TRBD2. This CDR3 is built from 15 residues. Trimming at V came to 3 bases and at J to 1 base, leaving 4 bases not matched to a gene. The CDR3 sequence: CASSFGGGRQETQYF. The CDR3 DNA sequence: TGTGCCAGCAGTTTCGGGGGGGGCCGCCAAGAGACCCAGTACTTC.

This clonotype was counted between two and nine times. CDR3: CASSRNYPGGGEYFDEQFF. DNA of the CDR3: TGTGCCAGCAGCCGGAACTATCCGGGCGGCGGAGAATACTTCGATGAGCAGTTCTTC. This chain links TRBV3-1 with TRBJ2-1; D not certain. The CDR3 covers 19 residues. The V end lost 4 bases, the J end lost 8 bases, and 30 bases lay between the germline ends. Germline lookup yields CDR1 LGHDT and CDR2 YNNKEL (reference sequence).

This clonotype was seen repeatedly, ten times or more. The rearrangement links TRBV12-3 or TRBV12-4 to TRBJ1-2; 9 nucleotides match TRBD1. V shed 7 bases and J 4 bases; nucleotides not matched to a gene: 7. The CDR3 runs to 14 residues. The CDR3 DNA is TGTGCCAGCACCCGAGGACAGGGGATCTATGGCTACACCTTC. Residues: CASTRGQGIYGYTF.

Ten or more counts support this clonotype. The rearrangement joins TRBV12-3 or TRBV12-4 to TRBJ1-6; D is possibly TRBD1 (6 bases). The V gene lost 9 bases and the J gene lost 8 bases, with 14 bases spanning the gap. This CDR3 spans 13 amino acids. In DNA form, the CDR3 reads TGTGCCAGTTCAGGGGTTTGGGATTCACCCCTCCACTTT. This encodes CASSGVWDSPLHF.

At least ten counts were recorded for this clonotype. The chain recombines TRBV2 with TRBJ1-4; TRBD1 matches 8 bases. CDR1 and CDR2 from the germline V gene are SNHLY and FYNNEI. This CDR3 is built from 13 residues. With 5 bases clipped from V and 8 bases from J, the junction kept 4 bases outside the gene matches. CDR3 in DNA: TGTGCCAGCAGTACAGGGGGAGGAGAAAAACTGTTTTTT. Residues: CASSTGGGEKLFF.

In this sample, this clonotype turned up a few times. This chain uses TRBV20-1 with TRBJ2-7, with 9 bases identical to TRBD2. Germline CDR1 is DFQATT and CDR2 is SNEGSKA (reference sequence). V trimming: 3 bases; J trimming: 3 bases; junction bases outside the gene matches: 6. This CDR3 region has 14 residues. The CDR3 here is CSASTSGRNYEQYF. The CDR3 nucleotides are TGCAGTGCTAGCACTAGCGGGCGAAACTACGAGCAGTACTTC.

The V call is TRBV6-2 or TRBV6-3, the J call TRBJ2-3, with 7 bases that match TRBD1. CDR3 length equals 18 residues. Germline CDR1 reads MNHEY; CDR2 reads SVGEGT. Germline trimming cut 2 bases from V and 2 bases from J; bases unmatched to any gene: 13. The CDR3 loop is CASSYVGTTGWVTDTQYF. DNA of the CDR3: TGTGCCAGCAGTTACGTCGGGACGACAGGGTGGGTCACAGATACGCAGTATTTT.

This clonotype was counted ten times or more. The rearrangement uses TRBV28 and TRBJ2-1; 13 nucleotides line up with TRBD2. The ends lost 5 bases at V and 9 bases at J; junction bases unmatched: 16. The CDR3 spans 18 residues. Germline V lookup: CDR1 MDHEN, CDR2 SYDVKM. CDR3 sequence reads: CASSPWTSGSRGMGEQFF. The DNA of the CDR3 is TGTGCCAGCAGTCCCTGGACTAGCGGGAGTAGGGGAATGGGTGAGCAGTTCTTC.

The chain joins TRBV12-3 or TRBV12-4 to TRBJ1-2; maybe TRBD1 (6 bases). This CDR3 has 14 amino acids. Trimming stripped 5 bases from V and 7 bases from J, with 17 bases between. CDR3 amino acids: CASSTGTRALGYTF. CDR3 coding DNA: TGTGCCAGCAGTACCGGGACAAGGGCCCTTGGCTACACCTTC.

In its sample, this clonotype was seen many times. This CDR3 is CASKRAGGSYNEQFF. As DNA, the CDR3 is TGTGCCAGCAAAAGAGCGGGAGGGTCCTACAATGAGCAGTTCTTC. J is TRBJ2-1 and V is TRBV2, with 10 bases that match TRBD2. Trimming removed 7 bases from V and 1 base from J; junction bases left unmatched: 4. Germline assignment: CDR1 SNHLY and CDR2 FYNNEI. This CDR3 comprises 15 residues.

This chain joins TRBV30 and TRBJ2-2, with 8 positions matching TRBD2. The CDR3 length is 12 residues. From germline, CDR1 is GTSNPN and CDR2 SVGIG (reference sequence). Losses at the gene ends were 3 bases for V and 7 bases for J; bases not matched to a gene: 1. As DNA, the CDR3 is TGTGCCTGGAGGGGACTAGACGGGGAGCTGTTTTTT. Its translation: CAWRGLDGELFF.

This clonotype was detected only a few times. The chain carries TRBV5-1 and TRBJ2-1, with D possibly TRBD2 on 6 matching bases. The CDR3 extends over 15 amino acids. The germline gives CDR1 SGHRS, CDR2 YFSETQ. V gave up 0 bases and J gave up 9 bases, with 16 bases separating them. The CDR3 region is CASSLGQGGGTEQFF. The CDR3 nucleotides read TGCGCCAGCAGCTTGGGGCAGGGCGGCGGGACTGAGCAGTTCTTC. Together with reference TRBV5-1 and TRBJ2-1, the CDR3 gives the full variable domain: KAGVTQTPRYLIKTRGQQVTLSCSPISGHRSVSWYQQTPGQGLQFLFEYFSETQRNKGNFPGRFSGRQFSNSRSEMNVSTLELGDSALYLCASSLGQGGGTEQFFGPGTRLTVL.

This chain uses TRBV20-1 with TRBJ2-7; 8 bases map to TRBD2. V was clipped by 6 bases and J by 1 base; unmatched bases: 8. The CDR3 spans 14 residues. CDR1 DFQATT and CDR2 SNEGSKA come from the germline V gene (reference sequence). As DNA, the CDR3 is TGCAGTGCCGAGCGGGAGCTCTCGTCCTACGAGCAGTACTTC. It is translated as CSAERELSSYEQYF.